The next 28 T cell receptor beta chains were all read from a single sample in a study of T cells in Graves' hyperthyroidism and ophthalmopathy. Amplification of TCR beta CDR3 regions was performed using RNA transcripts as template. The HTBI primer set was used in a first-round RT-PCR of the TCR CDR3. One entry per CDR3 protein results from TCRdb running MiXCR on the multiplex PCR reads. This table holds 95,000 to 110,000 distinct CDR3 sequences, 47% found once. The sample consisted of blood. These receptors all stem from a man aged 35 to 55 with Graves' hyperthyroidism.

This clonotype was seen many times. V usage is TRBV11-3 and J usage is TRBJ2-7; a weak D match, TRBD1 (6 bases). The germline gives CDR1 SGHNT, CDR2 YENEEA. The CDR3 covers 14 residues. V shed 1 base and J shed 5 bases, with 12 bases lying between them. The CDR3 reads CASSLGRGKDEQYF. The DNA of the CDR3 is TGTGCCAGCAGCTTAGGCAGGGGCAAAGACGAGCAGTACTTC.

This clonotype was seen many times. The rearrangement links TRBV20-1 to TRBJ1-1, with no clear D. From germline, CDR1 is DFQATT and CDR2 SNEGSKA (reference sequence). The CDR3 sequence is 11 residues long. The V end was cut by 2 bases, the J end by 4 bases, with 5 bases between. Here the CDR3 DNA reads TGCAGTGCTAGAAAGACCACTGAAGCTTTCTTT. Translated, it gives CSARKTTEAFF.

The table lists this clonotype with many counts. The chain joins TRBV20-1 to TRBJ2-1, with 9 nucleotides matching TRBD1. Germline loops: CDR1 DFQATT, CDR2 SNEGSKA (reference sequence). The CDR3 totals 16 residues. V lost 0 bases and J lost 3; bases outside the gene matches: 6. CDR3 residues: CSARDRRTGDYNEQFF. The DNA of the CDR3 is TGCAGTGCTAGAGATCGACGGACAGGGGACTACAATGAGCAGTTCTTC.

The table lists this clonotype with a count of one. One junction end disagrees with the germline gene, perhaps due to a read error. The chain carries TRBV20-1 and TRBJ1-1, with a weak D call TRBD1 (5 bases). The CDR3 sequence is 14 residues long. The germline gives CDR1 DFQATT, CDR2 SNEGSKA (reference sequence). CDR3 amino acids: CSARGYLAGTEACF. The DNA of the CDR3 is TGCAGTGCTAGAGGATACCTAGCGGGGACTGAAGCTTGCTTT.

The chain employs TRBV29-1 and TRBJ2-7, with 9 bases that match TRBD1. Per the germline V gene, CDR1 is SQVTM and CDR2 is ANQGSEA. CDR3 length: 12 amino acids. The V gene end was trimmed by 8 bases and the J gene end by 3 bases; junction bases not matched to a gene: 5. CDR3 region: CSLGGQGYEQYF. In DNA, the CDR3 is TGCAGCTTAGGGGGACAGGGCTACGAGCAGTACTTC.

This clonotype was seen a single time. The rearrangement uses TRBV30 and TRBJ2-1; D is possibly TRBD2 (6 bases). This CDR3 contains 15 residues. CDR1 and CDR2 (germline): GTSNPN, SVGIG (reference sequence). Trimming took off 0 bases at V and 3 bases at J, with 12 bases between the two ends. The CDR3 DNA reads TGTGCCTGGAGTGTAGGGGCGGGGATCTACAATGAGCAGTTCTTC. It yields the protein CAWSVGAGIYNEQFF.

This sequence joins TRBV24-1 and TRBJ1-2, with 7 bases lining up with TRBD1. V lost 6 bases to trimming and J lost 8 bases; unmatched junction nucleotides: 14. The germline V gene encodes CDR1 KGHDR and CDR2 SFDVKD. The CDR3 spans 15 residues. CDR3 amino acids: CATSSSDRPVSGYTF. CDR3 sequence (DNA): TGTGCCACCAGTTCTTCGGACAGGCCCGTCTCCGGCTACACCTTC.

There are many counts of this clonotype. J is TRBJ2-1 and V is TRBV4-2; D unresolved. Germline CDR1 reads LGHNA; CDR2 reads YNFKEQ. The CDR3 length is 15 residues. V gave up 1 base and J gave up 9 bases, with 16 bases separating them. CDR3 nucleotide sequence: TGTGCCAGCAGCCAAGTAGACGGCGAAAATGGTGAGCAGTTCTTC. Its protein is CASSQVDGENGEQFF.

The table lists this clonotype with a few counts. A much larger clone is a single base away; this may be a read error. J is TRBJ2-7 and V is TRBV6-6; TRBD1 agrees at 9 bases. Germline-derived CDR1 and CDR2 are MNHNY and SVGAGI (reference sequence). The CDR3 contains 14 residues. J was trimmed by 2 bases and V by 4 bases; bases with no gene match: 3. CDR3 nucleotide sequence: TGTGCCAGCAGTTGGGGACAGGGCGCCTACGAGCAGTACTTC. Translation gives CASSWGQGAYEQYF.

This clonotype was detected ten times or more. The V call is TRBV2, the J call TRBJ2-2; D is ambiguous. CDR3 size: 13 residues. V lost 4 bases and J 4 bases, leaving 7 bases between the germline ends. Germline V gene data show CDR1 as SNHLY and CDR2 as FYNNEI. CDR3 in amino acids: CASSVASTGELFF. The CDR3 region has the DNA TGTGCCAGCAGTGTGGCCTCCACCGGGGAGCTGTTTTTT. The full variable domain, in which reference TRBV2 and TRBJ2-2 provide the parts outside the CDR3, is EPEVTQTPSHQVTQMGQEVILRCVPISNHLYFYWYRQILGQKVEFLVSFYNNEISEKSEIFDDQFSVERPDGSNFTLKIRSTKLEDSAMYFCASSVASTGELFFGEGSRLTVL.

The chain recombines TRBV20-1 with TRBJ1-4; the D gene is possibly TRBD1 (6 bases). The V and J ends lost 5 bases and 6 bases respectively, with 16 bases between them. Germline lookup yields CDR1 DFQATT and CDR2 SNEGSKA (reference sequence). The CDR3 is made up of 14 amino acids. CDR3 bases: TGCAGTGCTCCGGCAGGGGTTGTTGATGAAAAACTGTTTTTT. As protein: CSAPAGVVDEKLFF.

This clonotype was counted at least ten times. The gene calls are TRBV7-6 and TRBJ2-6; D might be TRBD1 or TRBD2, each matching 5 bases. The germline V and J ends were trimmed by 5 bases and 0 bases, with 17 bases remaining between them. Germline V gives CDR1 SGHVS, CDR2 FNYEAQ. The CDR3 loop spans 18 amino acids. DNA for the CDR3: TGTGCCAGCAGCCCGGGACCCCTCACGTCCTCTGGGGCCAACGTCCTGACTTTC. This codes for CASSPGPLTSSGANVLTF.

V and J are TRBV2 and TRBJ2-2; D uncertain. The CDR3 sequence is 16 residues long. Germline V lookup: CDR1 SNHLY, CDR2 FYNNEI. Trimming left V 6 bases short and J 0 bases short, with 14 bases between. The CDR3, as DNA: TGTGCCAGCAGGCGAACTGAACCCGCGAACACCGGGGAGCTGTTTTTT. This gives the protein CASRRTEPANTGELFF. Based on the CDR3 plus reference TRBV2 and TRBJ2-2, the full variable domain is EPEVTQTPSHQVTQMGQEVILRCVPISNHLYFYWYRQILGQKVEFLVSFYNNEISEKSEIFDDQFSVERPDGSNFTLKIRSTKLEDSAMYFCASRRTEPANTGELFFGEGSRLTVL.

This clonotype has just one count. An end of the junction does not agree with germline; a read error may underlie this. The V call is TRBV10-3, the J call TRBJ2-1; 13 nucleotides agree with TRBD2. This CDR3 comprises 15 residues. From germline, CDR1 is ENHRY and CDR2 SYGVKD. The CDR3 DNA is TGTGCCAGCAGTTCCGGGACTAGCGGGAAGTATGAGCAGTTCTTC. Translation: CASSSGTSGKYEQFF.

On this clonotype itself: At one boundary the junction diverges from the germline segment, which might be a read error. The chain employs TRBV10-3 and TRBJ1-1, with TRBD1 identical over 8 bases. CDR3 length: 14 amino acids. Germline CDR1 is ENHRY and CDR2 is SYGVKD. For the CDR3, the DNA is TGTGCCATCAGTGAACAACAGGGGGACACTGGAGCTTTCTTT. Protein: CAISEQQGDTGAFF.

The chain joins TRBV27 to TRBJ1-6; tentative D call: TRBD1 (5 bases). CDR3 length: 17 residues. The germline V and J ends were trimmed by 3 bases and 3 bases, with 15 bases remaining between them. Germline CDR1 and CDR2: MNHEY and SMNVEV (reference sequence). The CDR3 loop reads CASSFGLGRNYNSPLHF. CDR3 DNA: TGTGCCAGCAGTTTTGGTTTGGGACGGAACTATAATTCACCCCTCCACTTT.

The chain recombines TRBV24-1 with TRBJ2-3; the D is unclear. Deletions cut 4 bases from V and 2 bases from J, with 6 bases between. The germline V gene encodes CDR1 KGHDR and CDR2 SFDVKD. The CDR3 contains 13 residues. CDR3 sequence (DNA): TGTGCCACCAGTGAGCAGCTCACAGATACGCAGTATTTT. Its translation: CATSEQLTDTQYF.

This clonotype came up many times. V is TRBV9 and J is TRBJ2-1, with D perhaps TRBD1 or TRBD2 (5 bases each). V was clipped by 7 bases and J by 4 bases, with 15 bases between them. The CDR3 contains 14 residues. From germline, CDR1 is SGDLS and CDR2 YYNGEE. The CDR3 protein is CASSVYGAYNEQFF. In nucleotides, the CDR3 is TGTGCCAGCTCCGTCTACGGGGCGTACAATGAGCAGTTCTTC.

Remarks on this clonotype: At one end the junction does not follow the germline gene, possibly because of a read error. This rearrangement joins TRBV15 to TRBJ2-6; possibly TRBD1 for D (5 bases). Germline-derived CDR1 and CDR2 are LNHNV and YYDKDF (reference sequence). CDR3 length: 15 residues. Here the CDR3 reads CATSRVPSGANALTF. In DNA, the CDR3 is TGTGCCACCAGCAGAGTCCCCTCTGGGGCCAACGCCCTGACTTTC.

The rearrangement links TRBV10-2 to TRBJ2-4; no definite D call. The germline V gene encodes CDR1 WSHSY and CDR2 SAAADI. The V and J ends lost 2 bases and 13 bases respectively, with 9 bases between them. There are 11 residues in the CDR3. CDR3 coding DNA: TGCGCCAGCAGTGAGGCTGGGTTACAGTACTTC. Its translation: CASSEAGLQYF.

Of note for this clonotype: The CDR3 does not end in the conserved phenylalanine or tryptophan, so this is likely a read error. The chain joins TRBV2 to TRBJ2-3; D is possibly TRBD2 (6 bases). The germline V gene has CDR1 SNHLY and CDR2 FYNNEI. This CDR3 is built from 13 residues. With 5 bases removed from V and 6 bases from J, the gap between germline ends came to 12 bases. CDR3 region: CASSWDSTDTQYS. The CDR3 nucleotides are TGTGCCAGCAGTTGGGACTCGACGGATACGCAGTATTCT.

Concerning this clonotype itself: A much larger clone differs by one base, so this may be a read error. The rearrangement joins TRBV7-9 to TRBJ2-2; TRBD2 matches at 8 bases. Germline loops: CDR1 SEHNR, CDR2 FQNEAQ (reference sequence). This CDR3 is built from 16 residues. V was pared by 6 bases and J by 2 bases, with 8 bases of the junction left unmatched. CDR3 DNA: TGTGCCAGCAGTAGACTAGCGAGATCTAACACCGGGGAGCTGTTTTTT. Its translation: CASSRLARSNTGELFF.

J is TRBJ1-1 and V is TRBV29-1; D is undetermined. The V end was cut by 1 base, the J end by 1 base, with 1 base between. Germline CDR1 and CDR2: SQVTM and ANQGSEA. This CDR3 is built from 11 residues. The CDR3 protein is CSVEGNTEAFF. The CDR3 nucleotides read TGCAGCGTTGAAGGGAACACTGAAGCTTTCTTT.

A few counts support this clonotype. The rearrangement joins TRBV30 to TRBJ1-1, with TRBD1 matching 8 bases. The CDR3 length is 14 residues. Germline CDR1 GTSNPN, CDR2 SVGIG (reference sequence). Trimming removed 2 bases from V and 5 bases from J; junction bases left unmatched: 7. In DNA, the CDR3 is TGTGCCTGGAGTCCAGGGACAGGCGGAACTGAAGCTTTCTTT. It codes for CAWSPGTGGTEAFF.

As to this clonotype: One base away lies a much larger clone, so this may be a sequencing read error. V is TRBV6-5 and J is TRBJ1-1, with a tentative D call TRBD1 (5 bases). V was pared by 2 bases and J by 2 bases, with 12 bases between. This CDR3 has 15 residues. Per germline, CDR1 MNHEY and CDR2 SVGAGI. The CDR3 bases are TGTGCCAGCAGTTACCGGGACGAGGGTAACACTGAAGCTTTCTTT. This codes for CASSYRDEGNTEAFF.

CDR3 amino acids: CASSEGQGQHF. DNA of the CDR3: TGTGCCAGCAGTGAAGGACAGGGACAGCATTTT. This sequence joins TRBV6-5 and TRBJ1-5; 8 nucleotides line up with TRBD1. V gave up 5 bases and J gave up 13 bases; unmatched junction bases: 4. CDR3 length: 11 residues. The germline CDR1 and CDR2 sequences are MNHEY and SVGAGI.

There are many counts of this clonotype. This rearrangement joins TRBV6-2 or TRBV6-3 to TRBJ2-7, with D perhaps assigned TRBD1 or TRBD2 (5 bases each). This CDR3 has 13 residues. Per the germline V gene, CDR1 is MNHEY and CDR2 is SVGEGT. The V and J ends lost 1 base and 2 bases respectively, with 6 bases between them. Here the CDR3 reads CASSYLGPYEQYF. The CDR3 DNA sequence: TGTGCCAGCAGTTACTTGGGACCCTACGAGCAGTACTTC.

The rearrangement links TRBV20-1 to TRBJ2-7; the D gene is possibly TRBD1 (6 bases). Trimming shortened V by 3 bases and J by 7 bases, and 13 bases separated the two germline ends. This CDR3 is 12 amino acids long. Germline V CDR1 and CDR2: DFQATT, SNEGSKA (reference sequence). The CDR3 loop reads CSASNTGREQYF. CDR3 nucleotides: TGCAGTGCTAGTAATACAGGGAGAGAGCAGTACTTC.